This TCR beta chain is from a study of blood T cell repertoires in COVID-19. About the study: Donors in the United States, Italy and Spain gave samples during acute or convalescent COVID-19. Sources were T cells, B-cell-depleted T cells, or PBMCs; the material itself was cDNA or gDNA.

This clone was seen a single time. Per the authors' pipeline: Estimated nucleated cell counts came from reference gene primer amplification. Generated by immunoSEQ multiplex PCR, the TCRdb table keeps only in-frame clones and is missing some. The V and J calls and the clone size are those of that table, but D and trimming were determined from the DNA. In the table there are around 81,000 clones, around four fifths of which are singletons. The V end was cut by 5 bases, the J end by 5 bases, with 15 bases between. The CDR3 spans 14 residues. CDR1 and CDR2 (germline): MNHEY, SVGEGT. The chain carries TRBV6-2 or TRBV6-3 and TRBJ2-5; D not certain. This clonotype originated in a man in his forties or fifties with acute or convalescent COVID-19. The source material was peripheral blood. The CDR3 DNA is TGTGCCAGCAGTCTTAGCACGATACCTGAGACCCAGTACTTC. It yields the protein CASSLSTIPETQYF.